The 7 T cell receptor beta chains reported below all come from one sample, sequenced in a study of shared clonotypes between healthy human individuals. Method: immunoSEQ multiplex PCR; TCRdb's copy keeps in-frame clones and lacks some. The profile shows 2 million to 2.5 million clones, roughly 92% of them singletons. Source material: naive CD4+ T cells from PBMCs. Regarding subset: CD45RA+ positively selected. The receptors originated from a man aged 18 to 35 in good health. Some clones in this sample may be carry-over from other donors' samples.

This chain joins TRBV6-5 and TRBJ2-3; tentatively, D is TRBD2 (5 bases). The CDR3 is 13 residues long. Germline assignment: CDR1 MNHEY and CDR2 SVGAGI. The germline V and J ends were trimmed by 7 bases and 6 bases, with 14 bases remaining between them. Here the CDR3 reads CASMSGSWDTQYF. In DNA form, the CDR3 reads TGTGCCAGCATGAGCGGTTCCTGGGATACGCAGTATTTT.

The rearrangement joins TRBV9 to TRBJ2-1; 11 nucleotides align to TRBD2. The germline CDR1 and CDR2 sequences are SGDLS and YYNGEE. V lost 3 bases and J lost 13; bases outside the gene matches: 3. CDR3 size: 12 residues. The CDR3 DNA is TGTGCCAGCAGCGGGACTAGCGGGCCCCAGTTCTTC. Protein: CASSGTSGPQFF.

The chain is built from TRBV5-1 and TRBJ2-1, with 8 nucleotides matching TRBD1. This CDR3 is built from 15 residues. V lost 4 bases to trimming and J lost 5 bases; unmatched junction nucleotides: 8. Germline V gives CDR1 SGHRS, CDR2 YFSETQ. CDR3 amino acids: CASSLDGQGDNEQFF. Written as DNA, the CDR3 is TGCGCCAGCAGCCTGGACGGACAGGGTGACAATGAGCAGTTCTTC.

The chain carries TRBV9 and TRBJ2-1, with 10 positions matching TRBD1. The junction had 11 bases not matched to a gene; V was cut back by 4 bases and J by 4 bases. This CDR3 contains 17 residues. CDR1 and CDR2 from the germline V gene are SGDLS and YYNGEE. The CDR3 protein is CASSNGQGGYPYNEQFF. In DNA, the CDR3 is TGTGCCAGCAGCAATGGACAGGGGGGGTACCCTTACAATGAGCAGTTCTTC.

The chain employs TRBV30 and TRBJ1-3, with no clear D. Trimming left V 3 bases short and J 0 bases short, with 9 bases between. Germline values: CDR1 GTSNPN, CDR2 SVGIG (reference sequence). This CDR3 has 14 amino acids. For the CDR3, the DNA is TGTGCCTGGAGGACGGGGAGCTCTGGAAACACCATATATTTT. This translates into CAWRTGSSGNTIYF. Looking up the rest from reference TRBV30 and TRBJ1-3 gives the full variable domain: SQTIHQWPATLVQPVGSPLSLECTVEGTSNPNLYWYRQAAGRGLQLLFYSVGIGQISSEVPQNLSASRPQDRQFILSSKKLLLSDSGFYLCAWRTGSSGNTIYFGEGSWLTVV.

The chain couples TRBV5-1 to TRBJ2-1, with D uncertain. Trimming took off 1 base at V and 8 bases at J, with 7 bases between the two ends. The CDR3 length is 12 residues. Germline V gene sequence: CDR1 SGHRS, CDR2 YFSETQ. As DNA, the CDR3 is TGCGCCAGCAGCTTGATTCTCCATGAGCAGTTCTTC. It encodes CASSLILHEQFF.

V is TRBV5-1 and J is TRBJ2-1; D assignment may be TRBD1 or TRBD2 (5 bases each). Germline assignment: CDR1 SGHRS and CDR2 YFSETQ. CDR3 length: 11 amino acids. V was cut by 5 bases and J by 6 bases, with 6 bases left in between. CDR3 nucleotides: TGCGCCAGCAGGGGGACCAATGAGCAGTTCTTC. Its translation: CASRGTNEQFF.